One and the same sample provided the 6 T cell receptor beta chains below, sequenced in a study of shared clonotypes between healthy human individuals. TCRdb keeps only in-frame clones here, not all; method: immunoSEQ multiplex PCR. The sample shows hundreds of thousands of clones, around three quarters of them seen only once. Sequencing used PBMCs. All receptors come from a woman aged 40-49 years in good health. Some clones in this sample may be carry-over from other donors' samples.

CDR3 in DNA: TGTGCCAGCAGCCTCGGGGGTGGCGCAGATACGCAGTATTTT. It is translated as CASSLGGGADTQYF. This sequence joins TRBV28 and TRBJ2-3; D is perhaps TRBD2 (6 bases). Trimming pared 6 bases from V and 4 bases from J, leaving 14 bases between. The CDR3 sequence is 14 residues long. Germline values: CDR1 MDHEN, CDR2 SYDVKM.

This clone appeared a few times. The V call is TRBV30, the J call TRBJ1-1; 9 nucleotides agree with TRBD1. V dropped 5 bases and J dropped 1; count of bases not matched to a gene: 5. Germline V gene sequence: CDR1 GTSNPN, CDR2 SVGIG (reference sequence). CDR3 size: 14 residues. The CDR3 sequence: CAWSTGGGNTEAFF. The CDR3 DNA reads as TGTGCCTGGTCCACAGGGGGCGGGAACACTGAAGCTTTCTTT.

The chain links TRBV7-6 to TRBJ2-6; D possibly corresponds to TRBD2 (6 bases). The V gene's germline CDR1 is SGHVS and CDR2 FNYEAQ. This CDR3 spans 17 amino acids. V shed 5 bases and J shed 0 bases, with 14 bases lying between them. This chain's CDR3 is CASSDLGGSSGANVLTF. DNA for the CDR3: TGTGCCAGCAGCGACTTGGGGGGATCCTCTGGGGCCAACGTCCTGACTTTC.

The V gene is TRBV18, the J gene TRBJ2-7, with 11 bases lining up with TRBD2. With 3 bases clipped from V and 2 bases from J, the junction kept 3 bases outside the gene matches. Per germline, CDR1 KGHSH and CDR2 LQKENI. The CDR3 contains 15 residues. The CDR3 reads CASSPGTSGPYEQYF. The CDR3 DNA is TGTGCCAGCTCACCCGGGACTAGCGGCCCCTACGAGCAGTACTTC.

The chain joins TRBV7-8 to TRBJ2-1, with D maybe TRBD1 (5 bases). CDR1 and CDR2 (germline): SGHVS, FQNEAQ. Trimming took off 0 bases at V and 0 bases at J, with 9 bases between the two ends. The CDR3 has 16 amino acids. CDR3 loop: CASSLAGASSYNEQFF. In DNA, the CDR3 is TGTGCCAGCAGCTTAGCAGGGGCGAGCTCCTACAATGAGCAGTTCTTC.

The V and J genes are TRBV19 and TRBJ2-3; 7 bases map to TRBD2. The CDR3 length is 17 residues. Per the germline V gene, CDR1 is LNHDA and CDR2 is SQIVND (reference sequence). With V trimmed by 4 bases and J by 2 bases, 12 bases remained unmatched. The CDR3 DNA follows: TGTGCCAGTAGTACCCGCAACCCGGGAGGATTCACAGATACGCAGTATTTT. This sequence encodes CASSTRNPGGFTDTQYF.